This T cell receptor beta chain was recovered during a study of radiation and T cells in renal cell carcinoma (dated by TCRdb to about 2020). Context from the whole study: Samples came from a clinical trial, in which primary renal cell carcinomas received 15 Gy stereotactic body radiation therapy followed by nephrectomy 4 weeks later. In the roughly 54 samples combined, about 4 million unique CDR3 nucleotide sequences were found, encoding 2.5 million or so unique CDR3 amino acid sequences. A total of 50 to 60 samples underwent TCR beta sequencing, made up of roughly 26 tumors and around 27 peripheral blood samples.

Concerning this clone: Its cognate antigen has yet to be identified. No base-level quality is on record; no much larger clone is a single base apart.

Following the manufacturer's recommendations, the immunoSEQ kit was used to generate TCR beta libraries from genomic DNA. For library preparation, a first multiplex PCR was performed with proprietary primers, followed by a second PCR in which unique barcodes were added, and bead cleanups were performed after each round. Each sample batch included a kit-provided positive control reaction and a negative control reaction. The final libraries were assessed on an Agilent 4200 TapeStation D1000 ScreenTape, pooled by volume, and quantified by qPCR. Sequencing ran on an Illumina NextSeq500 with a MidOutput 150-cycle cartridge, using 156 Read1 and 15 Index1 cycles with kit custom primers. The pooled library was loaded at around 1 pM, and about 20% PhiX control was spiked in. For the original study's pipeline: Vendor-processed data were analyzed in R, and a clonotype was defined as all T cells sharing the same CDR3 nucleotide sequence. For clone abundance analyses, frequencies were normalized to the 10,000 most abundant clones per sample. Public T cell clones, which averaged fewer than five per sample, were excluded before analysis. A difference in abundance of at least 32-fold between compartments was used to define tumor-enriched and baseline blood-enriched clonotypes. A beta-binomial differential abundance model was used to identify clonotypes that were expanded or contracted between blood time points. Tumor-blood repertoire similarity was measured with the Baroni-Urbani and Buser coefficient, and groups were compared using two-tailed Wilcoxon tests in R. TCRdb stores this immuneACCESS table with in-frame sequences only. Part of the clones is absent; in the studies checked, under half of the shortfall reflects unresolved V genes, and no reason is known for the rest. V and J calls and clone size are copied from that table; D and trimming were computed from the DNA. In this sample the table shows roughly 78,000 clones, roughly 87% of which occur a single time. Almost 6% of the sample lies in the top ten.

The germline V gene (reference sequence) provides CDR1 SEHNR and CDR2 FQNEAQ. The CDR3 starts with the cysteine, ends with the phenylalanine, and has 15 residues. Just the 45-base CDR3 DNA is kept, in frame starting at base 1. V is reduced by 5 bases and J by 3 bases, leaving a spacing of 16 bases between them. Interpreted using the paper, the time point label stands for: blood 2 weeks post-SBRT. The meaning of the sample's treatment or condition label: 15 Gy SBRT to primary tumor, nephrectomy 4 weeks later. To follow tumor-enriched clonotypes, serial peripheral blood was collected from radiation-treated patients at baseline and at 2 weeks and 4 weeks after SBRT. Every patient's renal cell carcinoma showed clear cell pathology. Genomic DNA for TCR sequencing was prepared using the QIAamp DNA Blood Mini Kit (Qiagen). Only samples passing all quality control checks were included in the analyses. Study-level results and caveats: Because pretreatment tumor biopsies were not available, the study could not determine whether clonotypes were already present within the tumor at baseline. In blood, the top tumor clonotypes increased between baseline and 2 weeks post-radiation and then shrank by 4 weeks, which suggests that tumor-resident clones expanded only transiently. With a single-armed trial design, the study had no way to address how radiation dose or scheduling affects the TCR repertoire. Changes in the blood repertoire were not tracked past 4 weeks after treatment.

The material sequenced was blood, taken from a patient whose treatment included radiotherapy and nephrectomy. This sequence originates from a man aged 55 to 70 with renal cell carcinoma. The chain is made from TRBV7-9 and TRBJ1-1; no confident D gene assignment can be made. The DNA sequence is TGTGCCAGCAGCCCAGACGGGGTTCGGTACACTGAAGCTTTCTTT. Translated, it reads CASSPDGVRYTEAFF.